This T cell receptor beta chain was obtained from a study of blood T cells in healthy people across ages. A second roughly 7 to 12 cycle PCR used barcoded and J-beta primers. Researchers report that a template-switch adaptor with 12 random nucleotides tagged each cDNA molecule. TCRdb analysed the 5' RACE reads with MiXCR anew, one entry per CDR3 protein. The table lists approximately 1,700,000 distinct CDR3 sequences, approximately 39% of them singletons. Germline V lookup: CDR1 DFQATT, CDR2 SNEGSKA (reference sequence). Trimming at V came to 2 bases and at J to 6 bases, leaving 6 bases not matched to a gene. The CDR3 contains 14 residues.

This chain joins TRBV20-1 and TRBJ2-1; 8 nucleotides align to TRBD2. The specimen was blood. The TCR originated in a human donor in good health. This CDR3 is CSARSSGTSNEQFF. DNA of the CDR3: TGCAGTGCTAGATCAAGCGGGACTAGCAATGAGCAGTTCTTC.